This T cell receptor beta chain was captured in a study of blood T cells in healthy people across ages. A sample-barcoded 5' primer and a J-beta primer mix were used in a second PCR of roughly 7 to 12 cycles. Using its own MiXCR run on the 5' RACE reads, TCRdb lists one record per CDR3 protein. The sample lists about 510,000 distinct CDR3 sequences, about 27% occurring once. The CDR3 contains 16 residues. Germline assignment: CDR1 SQVTM and CDR2 ANQGSEA. The sample holds a few counts of this clonotype. These data are also associated with another study on T cells of mothers and their children.

The rearrangement uses TRBV29-1 and TRBJ2-5; D is perhaps TRBD1 (6 bases). TRBJ2-7 matches the DNA end more closely, so the J call is doubtful. Sequencing used blood. The receptor was isolated from a boy under 10 years old in good health. The CDR3 sequence is CSVEDPGAGVDYEQYF. The DNA of the CDR3 is TGCAGCGTTGAAGACCCCGGGGCAGGGGTGGACTACGAGCAGTACTTC.